The rows below give T cell receptor beta chains drawn from one sample of a study of cytomegalovirus exposure and HLA in healthy donors. Here immunoSEQ multiplex PCR was the method, and the copy in TCRdb shows in-frame clones only, minus some. The data show under 150,000 clones, 82% seen once. The sequencing input was PBMCs. All receptors derive from a male donor in good health and CMV-seronegative. Both conserved end residues are trimmed from each CDR3.

V	J	CDR3
TRBV2	TRBJ2-7	ASSWTSGDPLDEQY
TRBV30	TRBJ2-1	AWSVQGSRYNEQF
TRBV5-1	.	ASSPQGQVTYEQY
TRBV2	TRBJ2-5	AAPAGETQY
TRBV4-3	TRBJ2-7	ASSQDRGDSVEQY
TRBV4-3	TRBJ2-7	ASSPSREAYEQY
TRBV5-4	TRBJ2-5	ASSGGGYPY
TRBV27	TRBJ2-7	ASSFEASYEQY
TRBV5-8	TRBJ1-3	ASSREGYSGNTIY
TRBV6-1	TRBJ1-2	ASAGQFYGYT